A selection of T cell receptor beta chains follows, all from one sample in a study of regulatory T cells in long-lasting Graves disease. TCRdb reprocessed the multiplex PCR reads with MiXCR, giving one entry per CDR3 protein. The sample yields 500,000 or so distinct CDR3 sequences, roughly a sixth seen once. This sample was shared with a second study, whose subject was T cells in Graves' hyperthyroidism and ophthalmopathy.

The specimen was peripheral blood mononuclear cells (PBMCs), collected at new diagnosis, from a patient treated with antithyroid drugs. These receptors were collected from a woman aged 40-65 years with Graves disease. The CDR3 runs from the conserved cysteine through the conserved F or W.

j_call | v_call | cdr3_aa
TRBJ1-4 | TRBV6-1 | CASRADRTNEKLFF
TRBJ1-5 | TRBV19 | CASSRVGDSNQPQHF
TRBJ2-2 | TRBV19 | CASSNRGESNTGELFF
TRBJ1-2 | TRBV30 | CAWRGQGLSYGYTF
TRBJ1-5 | TRBV7-2 | CASSSWGNQPQHF
TRBJ2-3 | TRBV7-6 | CASSSGQGNTDTQYF
TRBJ1-4 | TRBV4-2 | CASSQDLKTALNEKLFF
TRBJ2-5 | TRBV18 | CASSPWRGQDSLETQYF
TRBJ1-4 | TRBV19 | CASSMLQGAEKLFF
TRBJ1-1 | TRBV10-2 | CASSMTGTANTEAFF
TRBJ1-3 | TRBV9 | CASSAETGTGNTIYF
TRBJ2-7 | TRBV5-1 | CASTLQGTGYEQYF
TRBJ2-5 | TRBV7-9 | CASSQQAGGGETQYF
TRBJ1-2 | TRBV7-9 | CASSPRTGAYGYTF
TRBJ2-7 | TRBV19 | CASSSAGYEQYF
TRBJ2-3 | TRBV12-3/TRBV12-4 | CASSLALLGSGGLTDTQYF
TRBJ1-6 | TRBV20-1 | CSARGQGGNSPLHF
TRBJ1-2 | TRBV6-1 | CASRPGLNYGYTF
TRBJ1-2 | TRBV29-1 | CSVEATGGNYGYTF
TRBJ2-3 | TRBV5-1 | CASSLVGTSGTDTQYF
TRBJ1-2 | TRBV24-1 | CATSDEVQGYGYTF
TRBJ2-1 | TRBV11-2 | CASSETYEQFF
TRBJ2-5 | TRBV2 | CASSGTLGKETQYF
TRBJ2-2 | TRBV12-3/TRBV12-4 | CASRQEYTGELFF
TRBJ1-5 | TRBV28 | CASRRGQRYSNQPQHF
TRBJ1-1 | TRBV20-1 | CSASPTANTEAFF
TRBJ2-7 | TRBV5-4 | CASSRYLAGDYEQYF
TRBJ1-2 | TRBV11-2 | CASSLDAAVLSHGYTF
TRBJ2-1 | TRBV12-3/TRBV12-4 | CASSLADREGNEQFF
TRBJ1-1 | TRBV10-3 | CAISDDSLKAFF
TRBJ1-1 | TRBV19 | CASSSGPGRENTEAFF
TRBJ1-2 | TRBV28 | CASSPPPGQGRGGYTF
TRBJ2-1 | TRBV10-1 | CASSELLGSGPYNEQFF
TRBJ1-1 | TRBV10-3 | CAIRGQAMNTEAFF
TRBJ1-1 | TRBV28 | CASSPIQDWNTEAFF
TRBJ2-3 | TRBV20-1 | CSARSLTGRSSTDTQYF
TRBJ1-1 | TRBV20-1 | CSARDNRMNTEAFF